This TCR beta chain was identified during a study of vaccination effects on CD4 cells after COVID-19. With respect to this clone: Its antigen is unknown.

After expansion with viral peptide pools in the ViraFEST assay, antigen-specific CD4+ T cells were sequenced. Investigators separated out CD4+ T cells once more than nine days of culture had passed. Each person got two doses of an mRNA SARS-CoV-2 vaccine, BNT162b2 or mRNA-1273. Trimming removed 1 base at V and 9 bases at J, with 13 bases between. The CDR3 has 15 residues. In germline, CDR1 is LNHDA, CDR2 SQIVND (reference sequence). Produced via immunoSEQ multiplex PCR; TCRdb's table is partial and in-frame only. The sample records about 81,000 clones, roughly 80% being singletons. Sequencing used CD4+ T cells from PBMCs cultured with HCoV-OC43 spike peptides, obtained after COVID-19 vaccination. Subset in this sample: HCoV-OC43 spike overlapping peptide pool stimulation. The rearrangement links TRBV19 to TRBJ1-6; D perhaps matches TRBD1 (6 bases). This TCR was recovered from a human donor who received a COVID-19 vaccine. The CDR3 reads CASSIGTEYGSPLHF. The CDR3 DNA reads as TGTGCCAGTAGTATAGGGACAGAGTACGGTTCACCCCTCCACTTT.